One and the same sample provided the 28 T cell receptor beta chains below, sequenced in a study of cytomegalovirus exposure and HLA in healthy donors. The PCR was carried out with 60 Vbeta primers and 13 Jbeta primers. The method was immunoSEQ multiplex PCR; TCRdb's version includes in-frame clones alone and lacks a portion of them. The sample yields some 85,000 clones, over 60% seen once. Sequenced material: PBMCs. The receptors come from a woman aged 40-49 years in good health and CMV-seropositive.

V is TRBV10-3 and J is TRBJ2-5; the match to TRBD2 covers 11 bases. TRBJ2-7 explains the end of the DNA better; the J call may be wrong. This CDR3 has 16 residues. The germline CDR1 and CDR2 sequences are ENHRY and SYGVKD. CDR3 sequence (DNA): TGTGCCATCAGTGAGGGGACTAGCGGTAAGCCCTACGAGCAGTACTTC. Amino acids: CAISEGTSGKPYEQYF.

The chain has TRBV27 and TRBJ1-5; no definite D call. Germline loops: CDR1 MNHEY, CDR2 SMNVEV (reference sequence). This CDR3 has 13 residues. V lost 11 bases and J lost 3, with 14 bases in between. For the CDR3, the DNA is TGTGCCGCAGACTGGGTCTCCAATCAGCCCCAGCATTTT. Translating it yields CAADWVSNQPQHF.

This rearrangement joins TRBV5-1 to TRBJ1-5; D not certain. V was pared by 4 bases and J by 6 bases, with 17 bases between. The CDR3 loop spans 15 amino acids. Germline V gene lookup returns CDR1 SGHRS and CDR2 YFSETQ. The CDR3 DNA reads TGCGCCAGCAGCCTCTGGGGAGATCCTACTCAGCCCCAGCATTTT. It specifies CASSLWGDPTQPQHF.

The chain couples TRBV2 to TRBJ1-1; D remains unclear. There are 13 residues in the CDR3. Germline CDR1 is SNHLY and CDR2 is FYNNEI. V was clipped by 6 bases and J by 6 bases, with 14 bases between them. CDR3 in DNA: TGTGCCAGCAGGGAACAAGGGCGGGCTGAAGCTTTCTTT. Protein sequence: CASREQGRAEAFF.

The V gene is TRBV19, the J gene TRBJ2-1, with 10 bases matching TRBD2. Per the germline V gene, CDR1 is LNHDA and CDR2 is SQIVND (reference sequence). This CDR3 has 15 amino acids. V gave up 7 bases and J gave up 7 bases; unmatched junction bases: 10. The CDR3 DNA reads TGTGCCAGTAAACCCCTAGCGGGAGACTCGAATGAGCAGTTCTTC. Translating gives CASKPLAGDSNEQFF.

The chain links TRBV10-2 to TRBJ2-1; 7 nucleotides align to TRBD1. The trim removed 2 bases at V and 0 bases at J, leaving 7 bases unmatched. Per the germline V gene, CDR1 is WSHSY and CDR2 is SAAADI. This CDR3 has 17 amino acids. In DNA, the CDR3 is TGCGCCAGCAGTGAGCCCCGACAGGGAAGCTCCTACAATGAGCAGTTCTTC. This translates into CASSEPRQGSSYNEQFF.

V usage is TRBV7-9 and J usage is TRBJ2-1; TRBD2 agrees at 9 bases. CDR3 size: 15 residues. V lost 3 bases to trimming and J lost 2 bases; unmatched junction nucleotides: 2. In germline, CDR1 is SEHNR, CDR2 FQNEAQ (reference sequence). CDR3 region: CASSFSGGPYNEQFF. The CDR3 region has the DNA TGTGCCAGCAGCTTTAGCGGGGGTCCCTACAATGAGCAGTTCTTC.

The chain recombines TRBV19 with TRBJ2-7, with TRBD2 identical over 7 bases. The CDR3 is 15 amino acids. V lost 7 bases to trimming and J lost 3 bases; unmatched junction nucleotides: 12. The germline V gene has CDR1 LNHDA and CDR2 SQIVND (reference sequence). CDR3 amino acids: CASKAPGTNLYEQYF. CDR3 coding DNA: TGTGCCAGTAAAGCCCCCGGGACTAACCTCTACGAGCAGTACTTC.

This clone was recorded once. The rearrangement joins TRBV11-1 to TRBJ2-7; TRBD1 agrees at 7 bases. The CDR3 is made up of 14 amino acids. CDR1 and CDR2 from the germline V gene are SGHAT and FQDESV (reference sequence). J was trimmed by 5 bases and V by 6 bases; bases with no gene match: 10. The CDR3 here is CASSFYRQGHEQYF. CDR3 DNA: TGTGCCAGCAGTTTCTACCGACAGGGCCACGAGCAGTACTTC.

About this clone: Relative to the germline gene, one junction end is altered; a read error may explain this. The V and J genes are TRBV25-1 and TRBJ1-5; the D gene is possibly TRBD1 (5 bases). Per germline, CDR1 MGHDK and CDR2 SYGVNS. This CDR3 has 12 residues. Here the CDR3 DNA reads TGTGCCAGCAAGCAGGGCAACCAGCCCCAGCATTTT. As protein: CASKQGNQPQHF.

A few counts support this clone. The chain recombines TRBV4-3 with TRBJ2-3; tentatively, D is TRBD2 (6 bases). Germline V CDR1 and CDR2: LGHNA, YSLEER. The CDR3 runs 14 residues. Between the trimmed V and J ends, which lost 1 base and 3 bases, there was a span of 8 bases. This chain's CDR3 is CASSQVGGTDTQYF. Written as DNA, the CDR3 is TGCGCCAGCAGCCAAGTGGGGGGAACAGATACGCAGTATTTT.

The chain recombines TRBV29-1 with TRBJ2-7, with 7 bases identical to TRBD2. Germline CDR1 and CDR2: SQVTM and ANQGSEA. This CDR3 spans 14 amino acids. Trimming at V came to 3 bases and at J to 2 bases, leaving 7 bases not matched to a gene. The CDR3 loop is CSVDGLAAPYEQYF. The CDR3, as DNA: TGCAGCGTTGACGGGCTAGCGGCGCCCTACGAGCAGTACTTC.

The chain combines TRBV5-4 with TRBJ2-1, with 10 bases lining up with TRBD2. This CDR3 region has 18 residues. The V and J ends lost 0 bases and 3 bases, in that order; junction bases with no gene match: 9. Germline V gene sequence: CDR1 SGHNT, CDR2 YYREEE (reference sequence). This CDR3 reads CASSLGLAGVNVYNEQFF. CDR3 DNA: TGTGCCAGCAGCTTGGGGCTAGCGGGAGTGAACGTCTACAATGAGCAGTTCTTC.

This clone was counted a few times. The V call is TRBV6-6, the J call TRBJ1-5; 8 bases agree with TRBD1. Germline trimming cut 5 bases from V and 4 bases from J; bases unmatched to any gene: 7. Looked up from germline, CDR1 is MNHNY and CDR2 is SVGAGI (reference sequence). CDR3 length: 15 amino acids. CDR3 region: CASSQRHRGNQPQHF. In DNA form, the CDR3 reads TGTGCCAGCAGTCAACGACACAGGGGGAATCAGCCCCAGCATTTT.

This clone was observed a handful of times. The chain links TRBV10-1 to TRBJ1-5; TRBD1 might be the D (5 bases). V was shortened by 2 bases and J by 6 bases, with 11 bases between the two germline ends. The CDR3 extends over 14 amino acids. Germline CDR1 is WNHNN and CDR2 is SYGVQD (reference sequence). Here the CDR3 DNA reads TGCGCCAGCAGTGAGGGGGGGAGGTGTCAGCCCCAGCATTTT. Amino acids: CASSEGGRCQPQHF.

The CDR3 loop is CASSSTGGGWDEQYF. The CDR3 region has the DNA TGTGCCAGCAGCTCAACGGGGGGGGGCTGGGACGAGCAGTACTTC. The chain combines TRBV7-2 with TRBJ2-7; TRBD2 matches 8 bases. V dropped 4 bases and J dropped 5; count of bases not matched to a gene: 10. The CDR3 sequence is 15 residues long. Looked up from germline, CDR1 is SGHTA and CDR2 is FQGNSA.

The rearrangement joins TRBV28 to TRBJ2-5; 8 bases match TRBD1. The germline V gene encodes CDR1 MDHEN and CDR2 SYDVKM. CDR3 length: 15 residues. J gave up 2 bases and V 3 bases, and 5 bases lay outside the gene matches. The CDR3 bases are TGTGCCAGCAGTTTCCCAGGGGGCTATCAAGAGACCCAGTACTTC. It specifies CASSFPGGYQETQYF.

The CDR3 here is CASSSLLGNTIYF. The CDR3 DNA follows: TGTGCCAGCAGTTCCCTCCTGGGAAACACCATATATTTT. The chain recombines TRBV6-5 with TRBJ1-3; D remains ambiguous. The V gene's germline CDR1 is MNHEY and CDR2 SVGAGI. The CDR3 consists of 13 residues. Trimming shortened V by 4 bases and J by 4 bases, and 8 bases separated the two germline ends.

The rearrangement joins TRBV4-1 to TRBJ1-1; D not certain. Germline CDR1 reads MGHRA; CDR2 reads YSYEKL. V lost 4 bases and J 0 bases, leaving 15 bases between the germline ends. There are 16 residues in the CDR3. The CDR3, as DNA: TGCGCCAGCAGCCCGGGGAGGGCCGAACTGAACACTGAAGCTTTCTTT. Translating gives CASSPGRAELNTEAFF.

The V gene is TRBV14, the J gene TRBJ1-2; D is ambiguous. This CDR3 spans 14 amino acids. V dropped 1 base and J dropped 8 bases, with 14 bases sitting between them. In germline, CDR1 is SGHDN, CDR2 FVKESK. The DNA for the CDR3 is TGTGCCAGCAGCCAAGTGTTCGGGAATGGAGGCTACACCTTC. This encodes CASSQVFGNGGYTF.

The chain links TRBV7-3 to TRBJ2-1, with TRBD2 matching over 10 bases. The CDR3 runs 18 residues. V gave up 5 bases and J gave up 10 bases; unmatched junction bases: 20. Per the germline V gene, CDR1 is SGHTA and CDR2 is FQGTGA. CDR3 sequence reads: CASSIGLAALKALNEQFF. Here the CDR3 DNA reads TGTGCCAGCAGCATCGGACTAGCGGCCCTAAAAGCCCTTAACGAGCAGTTCTTC.

The gene calls are TRBV19 and TRBJ2-5, with unresolved D. The germline V gene has CDR1 LNHDA and CDR2 SQIVND (reference sequence). This CDR3 contains 13 residues. V was clipped by 3 bases and J by 4 bases, with 9 bases between them. In nucleotides, the CDR3 is TGTGCCAGTAGTATTTCGGTAGTAGAGACCCAGTACTTC. Protein product: CASSISVVETQYF.

V gene TRBV6-5 combines with J gene TRBJ2-1; 9 bases fit TRBD2. From germline, CDR1 is MNHEY and CDR2 SVGAGI. This CDR3 comprises 14 residues. With 10 bases clipped from V and 5 bases from J, the junction kept 9 bases outside the gene matches. CDR3 DNA: TGTGCCACCGAATTAGCGGGAGAGGACAATGAGCAGTTCTTC. It yields the protein CATELAGEDNEQFF.

The rearrangement joins TRBV4-3 to TRBJ2-1; 8 positions match TRBD1. Per germline, CDR1 LGHNA and CDR2 YSLEER. There are 16 residues in the CDR3. V shed 0 bases and J 7 bases; nucleotides not matched to a gene: 8. Here the CDR3 reads CASSQDWQGALNEQFF. In DNA form, the CDR3 reads TGCGCCAGCAGCCAAGATTGGCAGGGGGCTCTGAATGAGCAGTTCTTC.

The chain carries TRBV11-2 and TRBJ2-1; 15 positions agree with TRBD2. The CDR3 is 15 amino acids. The V gene end was trimmed by 2 bases and the J gene end by 9 bases; junction bases not matched to a gene: 2. The germline gives CDR1 SGHAT, CDR2 FQNNGV. CDR3 residues: CASSLRTSGRGEQFF. CDR3 DNA: TGTGCCAGCAGCTTAAGGACTAGCGGGAGGGGTGAGCAGTTCTTC.

The chain employs TRBV14 and TRBJ2-7; 9 bases match TRBD2. V was pared by 4 bases and J by 0 bases, with 4 bases of the junction left unmatched. This CDR3 is built from 15 residues. Germline loops: CDR1 SGHDN, CDR2 FVKESK. The CDR3 reads CASSPFSGSSYEQYF. The CDR3 DNA reads TGTGCCAGCAGCCCCTTTAGCGGGAGCTCCTACGAGCAGTACTTC.

The rearrangement uses TRBV5-4 and TRBJ2-3; D is possibly TRBD1 (7 bases). Germline V gene data show CDR1 as SGHNT and CDR2 as YYREEE (reference sequence). CDR3 length: 16 residues. Trimming removed 2 bases at V and 4 bases at J, with 17 bases between. The DNA of the CDR3 is TGTGCCAGCAGCTTTGGACAGGACAGGAGGGCAGATACGCAGTATTTT. Amino acid sequence: CASSFGQDRRADTQYF.

This sequence joins TRBV6-5 and TRBJ1-2; possibly TRBD1 for D (5 bases). V lost 10 bases and J 2 bases, leaving 11 bases between the germline ends. The CDR3 covers 12 residues. Germline loops: CDR1 MNHEY, CDR2 SVGAGI. CDR3 sequence: CAIDSFNYGYTF. In nucleotides, the CDR3 is TGTGCCATTGACAGCTTCAACTATGGCTACACCTTC.